A selection of T cell receptor beta chains follows, all from one sample in a study of cytomegalovirus exposure and HLA in healthy donors. The protocol was immunoSEQ multiplex PCR, while the TCRdb copy is restricted to in-frame clones and leaves out a portion. Of about 190,000 clones in the sample, 65% to 75% were seen once. The sequenced material came from PBMCs. Source of these receptors: a man aged 30-40 years in good health and CMV-seropositive. The CDR3 runs from the conserved cysteine through the conserved F or W. The order of the fields is clone size, J gene, V gene, CDR3 protein. Expanded clones are given a class, and other clones once, few, many or no size at all.

size: -; J: TRBJ2-7; V: TRBV5-4; CDR3: CASSTGTGGYEQYF
size: -; J: TRBJ2-5; V: TRBV25-1; CDR3: CASSGAGLTRQETQYF
size: -; J: TRBJ2-7; V: TRBV7-9; CDR3: CSSSLRGMGDSRGVYEQYF
size: -; J: TRBJ2-7; V: TRBV6-6; CDR3: CASSPTGIRSGEQYF
size: -; J: TRBJ2-1; V: TRBV6-1; CDR3: CASRRGTGGRIEQFF
size: -; J: TRBJ2-5; V: TRBV15; CDR3: CATSFGLAGGETQYF
size: once; J: TRBJ2-7; V: TRBV30; CDR3: CAWSRQGLEQYF
size: -; J: TRBJ2-7; V: TRBV11-3; CDR3: CASSLEGRGYEQYF
size: -; J: TRBJ1-2; V: TRBV19; CDR3: CASTPGTHAYGYTF
size: once; J: TRBJ1-2; V: TRBV5-4; CDR3: CASSLSGYNYGYTF
size: -; J: TRBJ1-5; V: TRBV6-1; CDR3: CASIFSRGAYQPQHF
size: -; J: TRBJ2-2; V: TRBV18; CDR3: CASSPGGRATGELFF
size: once; J: TRBJ2-2; V: TRBV7-2; CDR3: CASSLALSASPNTGELFF
size: -; J: TRBJ2-1; V: TRBV9; CDR3: CASSVVGGTGIPLGEQFF
size: -; J: TRBJ2-1; V: TRBV4-1; CDR3: CASSQDVTGGNGNEQFF
size: -; J: TRBJ2-5; V: TRBV7-3; CDR3: CASSSSGRARETQYF
size: -; J: TRBJ2-7; V: TRBV30; CDR3: CAWRRRELGYYEQYF
size: once; J: TRBJ2-6; V: TRBV6-5; CDR3: CASGEGGAGANVLTF
size: -; J: TRBJ2-1; V: TRBV14; CDR3: CASSGSSFYNEQFF
size: -; J: TRBJ2-7; V: TRBV5-1; CDR3: CASGWTGGSYEQYF
size: -; J: TRBJ1-3; V: TRBV4-2; CDR3: CASSQDHSSGNTIYF
size: -; J: TRBJ2-5; V: TRBV27; CDR3: CASSLSSSGSQETQYF
size: -; J: TRBJ1-5; V: TRBV6-1; CDR3: CAIGTADYSNQPQHF
size: many; J: TRBJ2-1; V: TRBV11-1; CDR3: CASSLIGSYNEQFF
size: -; J: TRBJ2-3; V: TRBV7-6; CDR3: CASSFGTATDTQYF
size: -; J: TRBJ2-2; V: TRBV10-3; CDR3: CAIRAGVTGELFF
size: -; J: TRBJ2-5; V: TRBV6-6; CDR3: CASSDGGRGETQYF
size: -; J: TRBJ1-5; V: TRBV19; CDR3: CASSTTSRGIAPQHF
size: -; J: TRBJ1-4; V: TRBV7-8; CDR3: CASSLAGTVINEKLFF
size: few; J: TRBJ2-7; V: TRBV5-8; CDR3: CASSLGAGPYEQYF
size: -; J: TRBJ2-5; V: TRBV5-1; CDR3: CASIRGLADSQETQYF
size: -; J: TRBJ2-7; V: TRBV7-3; CDR3: CASSFDSGSSYEQYF
size: -; J: TRBJ2-3; V: TRBV28; CDR3: CASWTGSNSDTQYF
size: -; J: TRBJ1-2; V: TRBV7-9; CDR3: CASSHRLYASGYTF
size: -; J: TRBJ1-1; V: TRBV7-2; CDR3: CASSLEWQGRAEAFF
size: once; J: TRBJ1-1; V: TRBV6-6; CDR3: CASRDSSMNTEAFF